The 13 T cell receptor beta chains below come from one sample, sequenced in a study of T-cell memory formation after mild COVID-19. TCRdb passed the 5' RACE reads through MiXCR, listing each CDR3 protein once. The sample shows under 200,000 distinct CDR3 sequences, 10% to 15% of them seen only once. The sequenced material came from PBMCs or a T cell subset sorted from them (not recorded which). Receptor source: a young man who had mild COVID-19 (a few samples of this study predate the infection). Cell type and time point are not known.

A few counts support this clonotype. V usage is TRBV10-3 and J usage is TRBJ1-1, with 7 nucleotides matching TRBD1. The V gene end was trimmed by 3 bases and the J gene end by 5 bases; junction bases not matched to a gene: 6. Germline CDR1 ENHRY, CDR2 SYGVKD. The CDR3 covers 14 residues. The CDR3, as DNA: TGTGCCATCAGTGAAGCAGGGGGGCAAACTGAAGCTTTCTTT. Translating it yields CAISEAGGQTEAFF.

This chain's CDR3 is CASNDRAGLQETQYF. The CDR3 nucleotides read TGTGCCAGCAACGACCGGGCGGGATTACAAGAGACCCAGTACTTC. The chain combines TRBV6-2 or TRBV6-3 with TRBJ2-5; D perhaps matches TRBD2 (6 bases). CDR1 MNHEY and CDR2 SVGEGT come from the germline V gene. The CDR3 has 15 amino acids. The V end was cut by 7 bases, the J end by 2 bases, with 17 bases between.

This chain links TRBV5-1 with TRBJ2-3, with 10 bases identical to TRBD2. V lost 1 base and J lost 0; bases outside the gene matches: 8. Germline loops: CDR1 SGHRS, CDR2 YFSETQ. CDR3 length: 18 amino acids. The CDR3 protein is CASSLSQRGGRSTDTQYF. CDR3 nucleotide sequence: TGCGCCAGCAGCTTGTCTCAGCGGGGGGGCCGGAGCACAGATACGCAGTATTTT.

The sample holds a few counts of this clonotype. The chain is built from TRBV7-9 and TRBJ2-3; 7 bases are a match to TRBD2. CDR1 SEHNR and CDR2 FQNEAQ come from the germline V gene (reference sequence). This CDR3 region has 14 residues. Germline trimming cut 1 base from V and 4 bases from J; bases unmatched to any gene: 2. DNA for the CDR3: TGTGCCAGCAGCTTAGTAGCGGGCGCAGATACGCAGTATTTT. Translation: CASSLVAGADTQYF.

This clonotype was seen a handful of times. The chain combines TRBV5-1 with TRBJ1-1; D call uncertain. Trimming took 4 bases from V and 0 from J, leaving 10 bases between them. Germline V gene data show CDR1 as SGHRS and CDR2 as YFSETQ. This CDR3 spans 14 amino acids. As DNA, the CDR3 is TGCGCCAGCAGCACAGAGATCATGAACACTGAAGCTTTCTTT. As protein: CASSTEIMNTEAFF. The full variable domain, rest sourced from reference TRBV5-1 and TRBJ1-1, is KAGVTQTPRYLIKTRGQQVTLSCSPISGHRSVSWYQQTPGQGLQFLFEYFSETQRNKGNFPGRFSGRQFSNSRSEMNVSTLELGDSALYLCASSTEIMNTEAFFGQGTRLTVV.

This clonotype was seen repeatedly, ten times or more. The V gene is TRBV12-3 or TRBV12-4, the J gene TRBJ2-3; D is possibly TRBD1 (6 bases). The CDR3 length is 15 residues. Trimming cost V 6 bases and J 4 bases, with 17 bases left between them. CDR3 region: CASSPGQPQSDTQYF. In nucleotides, the CDR3 is TGTGCCAGCAGCCCTGGACAGCCGCAATCAGATACGCAGTATTTT.

This clonotype turned up a few times. The genes are TRBV12-3 or TRBV12-4 and TRBJ2-1; weak D call: TRBD2 (6 bases). V was clipped by 3 bases and J by 2 bases, with 11 bases between them. This CDR3 has 15 residues. CDR3 protein: CASSLRDRPYNEQFF. CDR3 bases: TGTGCCAGCAGTTTGCGGGACCGCCCCTACAATGAGCAGTTCTTC.

The rearrangement links TRBV6-6 to TRBJ1-6; no firm D call. The CDR3 runs 13 residues. V was shortened by 7 bases and J by 9 bases, with 13 bases between the two germline ends. Germline-derived CDR1 and CDR2 are MNHNY and SVGAGI (reference sequence). CDR3 amino acids: CASTQRESSPLHF. The CDR3 DNA reads TGTGCCAGCACACAACGGGAGAGTTCACCCCTCCACTTT.

The sample holds a few counts of this clonotype. This sequence joins TRBV28 and TRBJ2-5; D is unresolved. Between the trimmed V and J ends, which lost 5 bases and 0 bases, there was a span of 16 bases. Germline CDR1 and CDR2: MDHEN and SYDVKM. This CDR3 is built from 16 residues. CDR3 nucleotides: TGTGCCAGCAGTGCCCGGCCTAGTTCGTACCAAGAGACCCAGTACTTC. It encodes CASSARPSSYQETQYF.

This clonotype appeared many times. V and J are TRBV5-1 and TRBJ1-1; D gene uncertain. The CDR3 has 13 residues. V shed 4 bases and J shed 0 bases, with 7 bases lying between them. Per germline, CDR1 SGHRS and CDR2 YFSETQ. The DNA of the CDR3 is TGCGCCAGCAGCATAACAGTGAACACTGAAGCTTTCTTT. It translates to CASSITVNTEAFF.

For this clonotype: Germline is not matched at one junction end, which may reflect a read error. J is TRBJ2-1 and V is TRBV6-2 or TRBV6-3, with D possibly being TRBD2 (7 bases). The CDR3 loop spans 12 amino acids. Germline CDR1 reads MNHEY; CDR2 reads SVGEGT. CDR3 in DNA: TGTGCCAGCAGTTACGTGGGGGGGCGAGAGGTCTTC. This encodes CASSYVGGREVF.

The chain links TRBV5-1 to TRBJ2-5, with 9 bases fitting TRBD1. Germline V gene data show CDR1 as SGHRS and CDR2 as YFSETQ. The length of the CDR3 is 14 residues. V shed 4 bases and J 5 bases; nucleotides not matched to a gene: 6. For the CDR3, the DNA is TGCGCCAGCAGCCCGGGACAGGGCCCCGAGACCCAGTACTTC. Protein sequence: CASSPGQGPETQYF.

This chain links TRBV5-1 with TRBJ2-5; 9 nucleotides line up with TRBD2. Germline CDR1 is SGHRS and CDR2 is YFSETQ. The ends lost 1 base at V and 3 bases at J; junction bases unmatched: 13. CDR3 length: 18 residues. CDR3 bases: TGCGCCAGCAGCTTGCTAGCGGGGCCCCCTTCGACCAAAGAGACCCAGTACTTC. Translation gives CASSLLAGPPSTKETQYF.